Listed below are T cell receptor beta chains from one sample, sequenced in a study of siplizumab effects on memory and regulatory T cells. Only in-frame clones appear in the TCRdb table, and some are missing; sequencing was by immunoSEQ multiplex PCR. Here the sample spans 6,000 or so clones, around 34% being singletons. Their cognate antigens are unknown. Sequencing was performed on CFSE-low (dividing) CD8+ T cells sorted from an allogeneic mixed lymphocyte reaction. The receptors derive from a human donor in good health; the cells came from an allogeneic mixed lymphocyte reaction. Both conserved end residues are part of each CDR3. The order of the fields is clone size, V gene, J gene, D gene, CDR3 DNA, CDR3 protein. The D gene is left open where the match is weak. The listing skips clone size in some rows; elsewhere it reads once, few, many or a size class.

large	TRBV28	TRBJ2-7	.	TGTGCCAGCAGTTTAAAACTGGGACTCGGGCTCGGCGAGCAGTACTTC	CASSLKLGLGLGEQYF
.	TRBV30	TRBJ2-1	TRBD1	TGTGCCTCCTTTGGGCAGGGGGCCTTCGATGAGCAGTTCTTC	CASFGQGAFDEQFF
.	TRBV21-1	TRBJ1-2	.	TGTGCCAGCAGCAAAGCCCAGGAGAACTATGGCTACACCTTC	CASSKAQENYGYTF
.	TRBV7-2	TRBJ1-4	.	TGTGCCAGCAGCCCTAGGGGGGGGGCGGAGGAAAAACTGTTTTTT	CASSPRGGAEEKLFF
few	TRBV29-1	TRBJ2-5	.	TGCAGCGTTGCTGATTGGGAGACCCAGTACTTC	CSVADWETQYF
.	TRBV28	TRBJ1-1	.	TGTGCCAGCAGTCTACACGGGATGGACGAAGCTTTCTTT	CASSLHGMDEAFF
.	TRBV27	TRBJ2-7	TRBD1	TGTGCCAGCAGTCCGGGACAGGGGGCTTACGAGCAGTACTTC	CASSPGQGAYEQYF
.	TRBV7-8	TRBJ2-2	.	TGTGCCAGCAGCTTACAGTTGACAATTTGGGGACTCCTTAACACCGGGGAGCTGTTTTTT	CASSLQLTIWGLLNTGELFF
few	TRBV7-9	TRBJ2-1	.	TGTGCCAGCAGCTTGGTAAATGAGCAGTTCTTC	CASSLVNEQFF
few	TRBV27	TRBJ2-4	.	TGTGCCAGCGGCGACATTAGTTCCAAAAACATTCAGTACTTC	CASGDISSKNIQYF
.	TRBV5-6	TRBJ1-1	TRBD1	TGTGCCAGCAGCTTGTGGGGGACAGGCCCTTCTTACACTGAAGCTTTCTTT	CASSLWGTGPSYTEAFF
few	TRBV27	TRBJ2-3	TRBD2	TGTGCCAGCAGTCGTGGGACTAGCGGGATAGATACGCAGTATTTT	CASSRGTSGIDTQYF
medium-sized	TRBV4-1	TRBJ2-7	TRBD2	TGCGCCAGCAGCCAGGCGGGAGTGCAGCAGTACTTC	CASSQAGVQQYF
.	TRBV28	TRBJ2-3	.	TGTGCCAGCAGCCTACAACGGGCTTTT	CASSLQRAF
.	TRBV2	TRBJ1-1	TRBD1	TGTGCCAGCAGTCTTACCCCGGACAGGGGGTTCGATGAAGCTTTCTTT	CASSLTPDRGFDEAFF
.	TRBV11-3	TRBJ2-3	TRBD2	TGTGCCAGCAGCCCCCTAGCGGGAGGGCCAGATACGCAGTATTTT	CASSPLAGGPDTQYF
few	TRBV7-9	TRBJ1-2	.	TGTGCCAGCAGCTTTCCCCTTGGGGCCAACCTGGTCGTCACCTTC	CASSFPLGANLVVTF
.	TRBV7-3	TRBJ2-3	.	TGTGCCAGCAGCTTGGGGGGCACAGATACGCAGTATTTT	CASSLGGTDTQYF
few	TRBV30	TRBJ1-1	.	TGTGCCCCAAGGTGGCGGGGCGACACTGAAGCTTTCTTT	CAPRWRGDTEAFF
.	TRBV6-6	TRBJ2-2	.	TGTGCCAGCAGTTACGCTACAGGGACCGGGGAGCTGTTTTTT	CASSYATGTGELFF
medium-sized	TRBV9	TRBJ2-7	.	TGTGCCAGCAGCGTAGGGGACGGAAGCTCCTACGAGCAGTACTTC	CASSVGDGSSYEQYF